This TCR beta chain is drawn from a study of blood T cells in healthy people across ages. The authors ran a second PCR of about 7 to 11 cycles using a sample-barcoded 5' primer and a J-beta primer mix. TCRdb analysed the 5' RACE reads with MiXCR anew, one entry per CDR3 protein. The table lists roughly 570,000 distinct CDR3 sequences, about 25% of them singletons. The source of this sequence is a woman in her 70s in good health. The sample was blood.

CDR3 sequence (DNA): TGTGCCAGCAGTTTTCGGGACAGGGGGCCCACTGAAGCTTTCTTT. Residues: CASSFRDRGPTEAFF. The chain carries TRBV12-3 or TRBV12-4 and TRBJ1-1, with TRBD1 matching 12 bases. J was trimmed by 4 bases and V by 3 bases; bases with no gene match: 3. The CDR3 is made up of 15 amino acids.